Sequencing of this TCR beta chain was carried out in a study of blood T cell repertoires in COVID-19. On the study more broadly: Samples of COVID-19 (acute and convalescent) were obtained from the United States, Italy and Spain.

With 4 bases removed from V and 2 bases from J, the gap between germline ends came to 14 bases. CDR1 and CDR2 (germline): KGHSH, LQKENI. CDR3 length: 15 amino acids. In the study's own analysis: Amplification from reference gene primers served as the basis for estimated nucleated cell counts. Profiled with immunoSEQ multiplex PCR; TCRdb holds only in-frame clones, not every one. V, J and clone size are those of that table, while D and trimming were read from the DNA. The sample consists of about 42,000 clones, 77% of them appearing once. The V call is TRBV18, the J call TRBJ1-1; possibly TRBD1 for D (5 bases). The source material was peripheral blood. The receptor was derived from a woman aged 70-85 years with acute or convalescent COVID-19. DNA for the CDR3: TGTGCCAGCTCACAAATGGGGGAGGTTAACACTGAAGCTTTCTTT. Its protein is CASSQMGEVNTEAFF.